What follows is one TCR beta chain and its context. Its antigen is undetermined. This CDR3 region has 13 residues. Germline CDR1 reads LGHNA; CDR2 reads YNFKEQ. Trimming pared 4 bases from V and 7 bases from J, leaving 10 bases between. Included in the TCR beta cDNA libraries were unique molecular identifiers. Out of roughly 0.85 to 10 million T cells, some 480,000 cDNA molecules were generated. TCRdb itself ran the PCR reads through MiXCR, one entry per CDR3 protein. This sample has about 800,000 distinct CDR3 sequences, with 30% found just once. The data belong to a study of post-analysis software for immune sequencing data. Overall study context: Relapsing-remitting, secondary progressive and progressive-relapsing forms made up the multiple sclerosis disease courses.

Study findings and constraints: A significant reduction in normalized Chao1 diversity was observed in multiple sclerosis patients versus controls. Relative to controls, patients had several TRBV segments at higher frequency, with TRBV5-6, TRBV5-1 and TRBV20-1 among these. Under F measure analysis, samples from one preparation batch co-clustered strongly.

The clonotype originates from a girl between 10 and 17 years old with multiple sclerosis. Sequenced: blood. The rearrangement joins TRBV4-2 to TRBJ1-4, with a tentative D call TRBD1 (6 bases). The CDR3 loop is CASSLQGIEKLFF. In nucleotides, the CDR3 is TGTGCCAGCAGCCTACAGGGTATTGAAAAACTGTTTTTT.